These 23 T cell receptor beta chains were all obtained from the same sample, sequenced in a study of shared clonotypes between healthy human individuals. Sequencing was performed with immunoSEQ multiplex PCR; in TCRdb, only in-frame clones are kept and a portion is missing. The sample contains millions of clones, 85% to 95% of which appear only once. Input material: naive CD4+ T cells sorted from blood. As for subset: CD45RA+ positively selected. These receptors were obtained from a man between 18 and 35 years old in good health.

The chain couples TRBV12-5 to TRBJ1-5; 9 bases line up with TRBD1. The germline V gene has CDR1 LGHNT and CDR2 FRNRAP. The CDR3 runs to 14 residues. Unmatched junction bases numbered 6, after V lost 5 bases and J lost 7 bases. CDR3 nucleotide sequence: TGTGCTAGTGGTAAAACAGGGGGCGGACAGCCCCAGCATTTT. This gives the protein CASGKTGGGQPQHF.

The V and J genes are TRBV9 and TRBJ2-5; a weak D match, TRBD2 (5 bases). With 0 bases removed from V and 1 base from J, the gap between germline ends came to 10 bases. The germline V gene has CDR1 SGDLS and CDR2 YYNGEE. The CDR3 extends over 15 amino acids. CDR3 DNA sequence: TGTGCCAGCAGCGTAGTCGGGGTAAGCCAAGAGACCCAGTACTTC. It is translated as CASSVVGVSQETQYF.

The chain is built from TRBV5-1 and TRBJ2-5; D gene uncertain. In germline, CDR1 is SGHRS, CDR2 YFSETQ. The CDR3 extends over 15 amino acids. The germline V and J ends were trimmed by 0 bases and 5 bases, with 14 bases remaining between them. CDR3 loop: CASSLAGQKGETQYF. As DNA, the CDR3 is TGCGCCAGCAGCTTGGCGGGCCAAAAAGGGGAGACCCAGTACTTC. The variable domain in full, completed from reference TRBV5-1 and TRBJ2-5, reads KAGVTQTPRYLIKTRGQQVTLSCSPISGHRSVSWYQQTPGQGLQFLFEYFSETQRNKGNFPGRFSGRQFSNSRSEMNVSTLELGDSALYLCASSLAGQKGETQYFGPGTRLLVL.

The chain has TRBV7-9 and TRBJ2-2, with D perhaps matching TRBD1 (5 bases). The V gene's germline CDR1 is SEHNR and CDR2 FQNEAQ (reference sequence). This CDR3 region has 16 residues. Trimming pared 2 bases from V and 2 bases from J, leaving 12 bases between. Here the CDR3 DNA reads TGTGCCAGCAGCTTAACAACAGGAGCTAACACCGGGGAGCTGTTTTTT. It is translated as CASSLTTGANTGELFF.

The V call is TRBV25-1, the J call TRBJ2-1, with D maybe TRBD1 (6 bases). Germline values: CDR1 MGHDK, CDR2 SYGVNS. The germline V and J ends were trimmed by 8 bases and 2 bases, with 13 bases remaining between them. The CDR3 has 14 residues. The CDR3, as DNA: TGTGCCAGCGTGCGAGGGGGAACCTACAATGAGCAGTTCTTC. Protein: CASVRGGTYNEQFF.

In the case of this clone: Other DNA sequences in the same sample also yield this CDR3. V and J are TRBV7-2 and TRBJ1-2; D gene uncertain. This CDR3 contains 12 residues. Per the germline V gene, CDR1 is SGHTA and CDR2 is FQGNSA. V lost 1 base, J lost 5 bases, and 5 bases lay in between. CDR3 loop: CASSLGEYGYTF. CDR3 DNA sequence: TGTGCCAGCAGCTTAGGGGAGTATGGCTACACCTTC.

The CDR3 spells CASSPGPLGVYEQYF. The CDR3 bases are TGTGCCAGCAGTCCTGGACCCCTGGGGGTGTACGAGCAGTACTTC. The gene calls are TRBV6-1 and TRBJ2-7; possibly TRBD1 or TRBD2 for D (5 bases each). This CDR3 has 15 amino acids. V was trimmed by 5 bases and J by 4 bases, leaving 18 bases between them. CDR1 and CDR2 (germline): MNHNS, SASEGT.

The rearrangement links TRBV10-3 to TRBJ2-3; 10 bases fit TRBD1. With V trimmed by 4 bases and J by 6 bases, 7 bases remained unmatched. CDR1 ENHRY and CDR2 SYGVKD come from the germline V gene. This CDR3 comprises 15 residues. The CDR3 loop is CAISGSRQGADTQYF. CDR3 DNA sequence: TGTGCCATCAGTGGCTCCCGACAGGGGGCGGATACGCAGTATTTT.

This sequence joins TRBV6-1 and TRBJ2-1, with 7 bases that match TRBD1. Germline CDR1 is MNHNS and CDR2 is SASEGT. Trimming removed 6 bases from V and 5 bases from J; junction bases left unmatched: 7. This CDR3 has 14 residues. The CDR3 sequence is CASRERDRNNEQFF. The CDR3 region has the DNA TGTGCCAGCAGGGAAAGGGACAGAAACAATGAGCAGTTCTTC.

The chain links TRBV7-2 to TRBJ2-5; TRBD1 aligns across 9 bases. CDR3 size: 16 residues. V dropped 5 bases and J dropped 2; count of bases not matched to a gene: 9. Germline CDR1 reads SGHTA; CDR2 reads FQGNSA. The CDR3 sequence is CASSRGQGTAQETQYF. In DNA form, the CDR3 reads TGTGCCAGCAGCCGTGGACAGGGGACGGCGCAAGAGACCCAGTACTTC.

Regarding this clone: The sample contains more than one DNA sequence encoding this CDR3. The chain has TRBV29-1 and TRBJ1-1; D uncertain. Germline V gene sequence: CDR1 SQVTM, CDR2 ANQGSEA. The V end lost 0 bases, the J end lost 1 base, and 9 bases lay between the germline ends. The length of the CDR3 is 14 residues. CDR3 DNA: TGCAGCGTTGAAGAGGGAGGAAAGAACACTGAAGCTTTCTTT. This translates into CSVEEGGKNTEAFF. Variable domain in full (rest from reference TRBV29-1 and TRBJ1-1): SAVISQKPSRDICQRGTSLTIQCQVDSQVTMMFWYRQQPGQSLTLIATANQGSEATYESGFVIDKFPISRPNLTFSTLTVSNMSPEDSSIYLCSVEEGGKNTEAFFGQGTRLTVV.

The V and J genes are TRBV27 and TRBJ1-5; unclear D gene. The V end was cut by 0 bases, the J end by 4 bases, with 10 bases between. From germline, CDR1 is MNHEY and CDR2 SMNVEV (reference sequence). The CDR3 totals 15 residues. The CDR3 DNA reads as TGTGCCAGCAGTTTATCAAGGGCAGATAATCAGCCCCAGCATTTT. It encodes CASSLSRADNQPQHF.

Points on this clone: Possible read error: a much larger clone is one base away. This same CDR3 is encoded by further DNA sequences in the sample. The V and J genes are TRBV2 and TRBJ1-2; the match to TRBD1 covers 10 bases. Germline CDR1 is SNHLY and CDR2 is FYNNEI. Germline trimming cut 6 bases from V and 2 bases from J; bases unmatched to any gene: 3. This CDR3 is built from 14 residues. The CDR3 is CASSLGQGNYGYTF. The CDR3 bases are TGTGCCAGCAGCCTGGGACAGGGGAACTATGGCTACACCTTC.

The V gene is TRBV19, the J gene TRBJ1-5, with unresolved D. V lost 1 base to trimming and J lost 5 bases, with 9 bases between them. This CDR3 spans 14 amino acids. Looked up from germline, CDR1 is LNHDA and CDR2 is SQIVND (reference sequence). CDR3 protein: CASSIGLGYQPQHF. CDR3 coding DNA: TGTGCCAGTAGTATAGGGCTCGGGTATCAGCCCCAGCATTTT.

This chain links TRBV11-2 with TRBJ1-2; D is unresolved. CDR1 and CDR2 (germline): SGHAT, FQNNGV. V was trimmed by 4 bases and J by 3 bases, leaving 9 bases between them. The CDR3 sequence is 13 residues long. The CDR3 nucleotides are TGTGCCAGCAGCTCGCACGGGGACTATGGCTACACCTTC. As protein: CASSSHGDYGYTF. Full variable domain (outside the CDR3, taken from reference TRBV11-2 and TRBJ1-2): EAGVAQSPRYKIIEKRQSVAFWCNPISGHATLYWYQQILGQGPKLLIQFQNNGVVDDSQLPKDRFSAERLKGVDSTLKIQPAKLEDSAVYLCASSSHGDYGYTFGSGTRLTVV.

The chain joins TRBV4-3 to TRBJ2-5, with D possibly being TRBD1 (6 bases). Trimming pared 1 base from V and 4 bases from J, leaving 13 bases between. The germline gives CDR1 LGHNA, CDR2 YSLEER. The CDR3 runs to 15 residues. The CDR3 region is CASSQAQGRGETQYF. DNA for the CDR3: TGCGCCAGCAGCCAAGCGCAGGGGAGAGGAGAGACCCAGTACTTC.

The chain combines TRBV4-1 with TRBJ1-1; D might be TRBD1 (5 bases). This CDR3 has 14 amino acids. V gave up 4 bases and J gave up 8 bases, with 17 bases separating them. Germline CDR1 is MGHRA and CDR2 is YSYEKL. CDR3 region: CASSLNPTDKEAFF. Written as DNA, the CDR3 is TGCGCCAGCAGCCTAAACCCGACAGATAAGGAAGCTTTCTTT.

The rearrangement joins TRBV7-3 to TRBJ2-6; D unresolved. This CDR3 region has 13 residues. The germline V gene encodes CDR1 SGHTA and CDR2 FQGTGA. The ends were cut back, 5 bases at V and 18 bases at J, with 20 bases in the middle. Here the CDR3 DNA reads TGTGCCAGCAGCCCTAATTCGGCAGGCCGACAGACTTTC. It yields the protein CASSPNSAGRQTF.

About this clone: One base away lies a much larger clone, so this may be a sequencing read error. The chain recombines TRBV6-5 with TRBJ1-1; D uncertain. Germline V lookup: CDR1 MNHEY, CDR2 SVGAGI. This CDR3 spans 13 amino acids. The V gene lost 0 bases and the J gene lost 3 bases, with 5 bases spanning the gap. CDR3 region: CASSYSRYTEAFF. The DNA for the CDR3 is TGTGCCAGCAGTTACTCGAGGTACACTGAAGCTTTCTTT.

The chain carries TRBV19 and TRBJ2-7, with a tentative D call TRBD1 (6 bases). Trimming shortened V by 7 bases and J by 3 bases, and 19 bases separated the two germline ends. This CDR3 is 15 amino acids long. Germline loops: CDR1 LNHDA, CDR2 SQIVND (reference sequence). In DNA, the CDR3 is TGTGCCAGTACTCGGGGACAAGGCTTACTCTACGAGCAGTACTTC. Translated, it gives CASTRGQGLLYEQYF. Full variable domain (rest looked up from reference TRBV19 and TRBJ2-7): DGGITQSPKYLFRKEGQNVTLSCEQNLNHDAMYWYRQDPGQGLRLIYYSQIVNDFQKGDIAEGYSVSREKKESFPLTVTSAQKNPTAFYLCASTRGQGLLYEQYFGPGTRLTVT.

V usage is TRBV9 and J usage is TRBJ2-5, with 9 bases lining up with TRBD1. This CDR3 has 16 residues. The germline V gene has CDR1 SGDLS and CDR2 YYNGEE. V gave up 4 bases and J gave up 5 bases; unmatched junction bases: 12. The CDR3 is CASSPVGQGLGETQYF. The CDR3 coding sequence is TGTGCCAGCAGCCCAGTGGGACAGGGCCTGGGGGAGACCCAGTACTTC.

The chain carries TRBV6-5 and TRBJ2-1; no definite D call. Germline V gene data show CDR1 as MNHEY and CDR2 as SVGAGI. Trimming stripped 5 bases from V and 7 bases from J, with 9 bases between. The CDR3 covers 12 residues. In DNA form, the CDR3 reads TGTGCCAGCAGTCGAGCCGTGAATGAGCAGTTCTTC. As protein: CASSRAVNEQFF.

This clone was seen once. The chain combines TRBV28 with TRBJ2-5; D might be TRBD2 (7 bases). Germline CDR1 reads MDHEN; CDR2 reads SYDVKM. V gave up 3 bases and J gave up 13 bases, with 21 bases separating them. The CDR3 extends over 14 amino acids. This chain's CDR3 is CASSFRGEGLATYF. In DNA, the CDR3 is TGTGCCAGCAGTTTTAGGGGGGAGGGGCTAGCAACGTACTTC.